This T cell receptor beta chain was identified during a study of blood T cell repertoires in COVID-19. As for the study in general: T cells, B-cell-depleted T cells, or PBMCs provided the cDNA or gDNA that served as material.

Original processing notes: Amplification from reference gene primers served as the basis for estimated nucleated cell counts. Repertoires were generated with immunoSEQ multiplex PCR, while TCRdb's copy carries only in-frame clones and drops some. V and J calls and clone size are as listed in that table; D and trimming were resolved from the DNA. The sample holds 200,000 or so clones; roughly 80% are singletons and the top ten take 7.5%. The CDR3 runs to 14 residues. Germline-derived CDR1 and CDR2 are LNHDA and SQIVND (reference sequence). The V end lost 3 bases, the J end lost 1 base, and 7 bases lay between the germline ends.

Sequenced input: PBMCs or T cells enriched from blood (not recorded which). The chain uses TRBV19 and TRBJ1-5; D gene unclear. The TCR originated in a man aged 40-49 years who had recovered from COVID-19. The CDR3 sequence: CASSIRVSNQPQHF. In DNA, the CDR3 is TGTGCCAGTAGTATCCGAGTAAGCAATCAGCCCCAGCATTTT.